What follows is one TCR beta chain and its context. Trimming removed 0 bases from V and 8 bases from J, with 16 bases in between. The CDR3 totals 14 residues. CDR1 is GTSNPN, CDR2 SVGIG, per germline (reference sequence). These data come from a study of blood T cell repertoires in COVID-19. In the original processing: How many nucleated cells were present was estimated from reference gene primer amplification. The assay was immunoSEQ multiplex PCR, and TCRdb's table has in-frame clones only and misses some. The V and J calls and the clone size are those of that table, but D and trimming were determined from the DNA. The data hold 300,000 to 350,000 clones, with around 82% observed a single time.

This chain links TRBV30 with TRBJ1-2; the D gene is possibly TRBD1 (6 bases). Sequencing was performed on peripheral blood. This TCR was sampled from a young man with active or convalescent COVID-19. The CDR3 DNA is TGTGCCTGGAGTGTGAGCTCGCGGGGGCTGGGCTACACCTTC. Translation gives CAWSVSSRGLGYTF.